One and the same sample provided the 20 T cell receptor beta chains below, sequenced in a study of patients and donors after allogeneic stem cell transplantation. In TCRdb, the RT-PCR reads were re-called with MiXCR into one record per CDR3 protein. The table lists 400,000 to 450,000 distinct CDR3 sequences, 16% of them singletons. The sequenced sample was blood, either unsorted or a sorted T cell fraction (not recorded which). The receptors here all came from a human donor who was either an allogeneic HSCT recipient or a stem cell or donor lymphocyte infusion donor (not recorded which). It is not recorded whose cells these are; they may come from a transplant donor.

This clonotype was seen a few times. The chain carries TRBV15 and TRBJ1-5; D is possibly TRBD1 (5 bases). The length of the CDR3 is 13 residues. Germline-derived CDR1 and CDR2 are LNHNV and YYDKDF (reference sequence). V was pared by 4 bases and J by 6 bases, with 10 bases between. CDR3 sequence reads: CATSTRESQPQHF. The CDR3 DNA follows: TGTGCCACCAGCACCAGGGAAAGTCAGCCCCAGCATTTT.

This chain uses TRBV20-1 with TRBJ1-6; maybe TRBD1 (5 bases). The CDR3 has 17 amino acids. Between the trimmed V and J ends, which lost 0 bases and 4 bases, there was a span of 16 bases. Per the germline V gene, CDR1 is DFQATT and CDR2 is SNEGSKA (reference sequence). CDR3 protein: CSARDYQAGSYNSPLHF. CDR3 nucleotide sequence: TGCAGTGCTAGAGATTACCAGGCAGGGAGTTATAATTCACCCCTCCACTTT.

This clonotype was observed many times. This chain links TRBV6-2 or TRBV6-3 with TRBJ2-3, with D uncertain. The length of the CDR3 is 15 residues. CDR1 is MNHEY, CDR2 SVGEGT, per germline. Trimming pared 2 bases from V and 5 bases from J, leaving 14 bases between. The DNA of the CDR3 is TGTGCCAGCAGTTACCGGGTCTCCCGTGGAGATACGCAGTATTTT. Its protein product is CASSYRVSRGDTQYF.

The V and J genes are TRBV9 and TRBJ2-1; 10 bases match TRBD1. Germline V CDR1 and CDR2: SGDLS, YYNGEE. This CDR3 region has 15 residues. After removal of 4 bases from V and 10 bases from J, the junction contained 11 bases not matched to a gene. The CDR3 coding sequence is TGTGCCAGCAGCCCACGGACAGGGGGAGTAGGGGAGCAGTTCTTC. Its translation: CASSPRTGGVGEQFF.

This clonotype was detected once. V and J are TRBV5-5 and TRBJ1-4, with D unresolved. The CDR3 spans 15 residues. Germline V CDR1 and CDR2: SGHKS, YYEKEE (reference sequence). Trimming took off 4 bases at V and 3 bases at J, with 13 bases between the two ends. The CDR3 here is CASSPKGPPNEKLFF. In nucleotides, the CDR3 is TGTGCCAGCAGCCCCAAGGGCCCTCCTAATGAAAAACTGTTTTTT.

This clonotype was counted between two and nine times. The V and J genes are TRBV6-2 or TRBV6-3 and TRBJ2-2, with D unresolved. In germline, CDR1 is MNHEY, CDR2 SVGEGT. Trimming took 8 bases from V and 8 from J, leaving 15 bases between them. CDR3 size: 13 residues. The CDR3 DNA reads TGTGCCAGCTTCAGTCACACCTTGGGGGAGCTGTTTTTT. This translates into CASFSHTLGELFF.

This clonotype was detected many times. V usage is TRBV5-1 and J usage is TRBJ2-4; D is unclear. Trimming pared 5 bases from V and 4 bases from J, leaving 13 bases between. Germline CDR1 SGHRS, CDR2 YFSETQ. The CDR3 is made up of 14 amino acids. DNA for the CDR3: TGCGCCAGCAGGGACCCAGGACCTAAAAACATTCAGTACTTC. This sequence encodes CASRDPGPKNIQYF. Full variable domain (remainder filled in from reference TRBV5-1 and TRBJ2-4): KAGVTQTPRYLIKTRGQQVTLSCSPISGHRSVSWYQQTPGQGLQFLFEYFSETQRNKGNFPGRFSGRQFSNSRSEMNVSTLELGDSALYLCASRDPGPKNIQYFGAGTRLSVL.

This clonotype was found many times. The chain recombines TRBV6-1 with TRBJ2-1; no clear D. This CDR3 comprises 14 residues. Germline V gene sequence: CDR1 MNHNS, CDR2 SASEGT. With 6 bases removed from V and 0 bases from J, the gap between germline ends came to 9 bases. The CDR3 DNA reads TGTGCCAGCAGGAATCCTAGCTCCTACAATGAGCAGTTCTTC. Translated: CASRNPSSYNEQFF.

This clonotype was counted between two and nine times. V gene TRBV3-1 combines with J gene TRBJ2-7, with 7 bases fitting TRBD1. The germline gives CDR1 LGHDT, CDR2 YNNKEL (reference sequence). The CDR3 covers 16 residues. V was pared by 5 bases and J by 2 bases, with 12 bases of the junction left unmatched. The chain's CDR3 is CASSSYDRVGPYEQYF. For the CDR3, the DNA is TGTGCCAGCAGCTCCTATGACAGGGTTGGACCCTACGAGCAGTACTTC.

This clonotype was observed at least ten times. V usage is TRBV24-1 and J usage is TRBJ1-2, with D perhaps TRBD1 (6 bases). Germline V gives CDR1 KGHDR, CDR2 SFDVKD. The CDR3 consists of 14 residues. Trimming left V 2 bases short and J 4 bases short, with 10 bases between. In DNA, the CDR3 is TGTGCCACCAGTGATTCCTCGGACAGCTATGGCTACACCTTC. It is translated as CATSDSSDSYGYTF.

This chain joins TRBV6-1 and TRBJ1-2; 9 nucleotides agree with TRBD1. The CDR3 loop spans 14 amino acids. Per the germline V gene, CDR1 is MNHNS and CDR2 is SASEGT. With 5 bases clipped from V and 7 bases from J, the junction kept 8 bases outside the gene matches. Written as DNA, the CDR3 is TGTGCCAGCAGTACCTGGACAGGGGCCCCTGGCTACACCTTC. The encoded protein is CASSTWTGAPGYTF.

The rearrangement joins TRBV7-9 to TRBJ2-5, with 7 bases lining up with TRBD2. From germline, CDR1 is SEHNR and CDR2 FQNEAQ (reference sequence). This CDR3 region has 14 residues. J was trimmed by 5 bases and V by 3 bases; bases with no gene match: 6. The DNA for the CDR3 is TGTGCCAGCAGCTTCGGCGGACTAGTTGAGACCCAGTACTTC. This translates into CASSFGGLVETQYF.

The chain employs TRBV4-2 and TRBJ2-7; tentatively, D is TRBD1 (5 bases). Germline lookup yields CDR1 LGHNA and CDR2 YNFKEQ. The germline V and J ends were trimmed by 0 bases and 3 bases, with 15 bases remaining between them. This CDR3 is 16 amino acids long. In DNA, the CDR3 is TGTGCCAGCAGCCAAGAAATTTGGGGCCTTAGCTACGAGCAGTACTTC. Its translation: CASSQEIWGLSYEQYF.

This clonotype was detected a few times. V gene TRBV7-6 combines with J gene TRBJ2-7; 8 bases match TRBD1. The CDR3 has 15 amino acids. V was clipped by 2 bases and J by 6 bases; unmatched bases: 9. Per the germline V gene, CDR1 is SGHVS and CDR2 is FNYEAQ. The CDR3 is CASSLSVRGLAEQYF. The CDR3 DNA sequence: TGTGCCAGCAGCTTATCGGTCAGGGGGCTAGCCGAGCAGTACTTC.

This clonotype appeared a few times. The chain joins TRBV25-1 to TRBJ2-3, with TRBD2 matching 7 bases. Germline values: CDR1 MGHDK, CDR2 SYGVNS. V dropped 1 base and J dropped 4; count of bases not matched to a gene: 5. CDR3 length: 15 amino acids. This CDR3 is CASSEFGGNADTQYF. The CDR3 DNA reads TGTGCCAGCAGTGAATTCGGGGGGAACGCAGATACGCAGTATTTT.

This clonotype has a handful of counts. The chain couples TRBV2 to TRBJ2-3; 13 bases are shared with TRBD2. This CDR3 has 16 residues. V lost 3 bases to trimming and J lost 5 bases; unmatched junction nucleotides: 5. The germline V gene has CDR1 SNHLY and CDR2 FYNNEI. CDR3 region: CASSDRTSGSGDTQYF. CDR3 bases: TGTGCCAGCAGTGATCGGACTAGCGGGAGTGGAGATACGCAGTATTTT.

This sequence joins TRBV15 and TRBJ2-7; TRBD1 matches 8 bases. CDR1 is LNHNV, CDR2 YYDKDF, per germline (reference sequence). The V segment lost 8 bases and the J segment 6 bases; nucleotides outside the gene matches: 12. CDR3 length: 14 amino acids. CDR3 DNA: TGTGCCACCCCGGACAGGGCCCCCTCCCGCGAGCAGTACTTC. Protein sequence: CATPDRAPSREQYF. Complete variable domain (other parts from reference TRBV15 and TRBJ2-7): DAMVIQNPRYQVTQFGKPVTLSCSQTLNHNVMYWYQQKSSQAPKLLFHYYDKDFNNEADTPDNFQSRRPNTSFCFLDIRSPGLGDTAMYLCATPDRAPSREQYFGPGTRLTVT.

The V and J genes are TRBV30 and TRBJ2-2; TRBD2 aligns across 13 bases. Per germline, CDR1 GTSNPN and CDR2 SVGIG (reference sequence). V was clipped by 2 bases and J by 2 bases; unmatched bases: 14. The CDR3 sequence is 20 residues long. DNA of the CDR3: TGTGCCTGGAGTTCGGGGACAGGGACTAGCGGGATGGGTAACACCGGGGAGCTGTTTTTT. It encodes CAWSSGTGTSGMGNTGELFF.

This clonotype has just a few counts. This CDR3 is CASSLVPKTNTEAFF. In DNA, the CDR3 is TGCGCCAGCAGCTTGGTTCCGAAAACGAACACTGAAGCTTTCTTT. The V call is TRBV5-1, the J call TRBJ1-1; D remains ambiguous. The germline V and J ends were trimmed by 0 bases and 1 base, with 10 bases remaining between them. The CDR3 is 15 amino acids. Germline CDR1 is SGHRS and CDR2 is YFSETQ.

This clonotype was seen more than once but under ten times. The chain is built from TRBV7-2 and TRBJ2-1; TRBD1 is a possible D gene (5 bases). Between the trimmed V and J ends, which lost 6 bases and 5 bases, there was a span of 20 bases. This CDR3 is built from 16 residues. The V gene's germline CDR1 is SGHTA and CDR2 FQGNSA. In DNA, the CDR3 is TGTGCCAGCAGACCCCCGGTGGGGCTAGGTAACAATGAGCAGTTCTTC. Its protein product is CASRPPVGLGNNEQFF.